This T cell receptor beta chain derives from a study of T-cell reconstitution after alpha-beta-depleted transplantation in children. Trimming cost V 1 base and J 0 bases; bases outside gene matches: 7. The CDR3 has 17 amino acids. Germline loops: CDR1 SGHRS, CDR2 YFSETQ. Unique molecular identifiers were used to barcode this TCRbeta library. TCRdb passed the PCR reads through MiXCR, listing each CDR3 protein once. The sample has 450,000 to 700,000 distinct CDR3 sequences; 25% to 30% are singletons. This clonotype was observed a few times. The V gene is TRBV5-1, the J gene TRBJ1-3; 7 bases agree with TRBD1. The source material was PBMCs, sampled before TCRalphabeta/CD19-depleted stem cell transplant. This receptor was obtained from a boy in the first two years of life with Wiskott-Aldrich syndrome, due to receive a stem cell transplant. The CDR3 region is CASSLRGQPSSGNTIYF. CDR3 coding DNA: TGCGCCAGCAGCTTGCGGGGACAGCCGAGCTCTGGAAACACCATATATTTT.